A selection of T cell receptor beta chains follows, all from one sample in a study of cytomegalovirus exposure and HLA in healthy donors. Sequenced by immunoSEQ multiplex PCR; TCRdb stores in-frame clones only, minus some. The sample gives around 200,000 clones, approximately 84% of which show up once; 2.5% to 3.5% is in the top ten. The source material was PBMCs. The source of these receptors is a woman aged 18-30 years in good health and CMV-seropositive. The CDR3 runs from the conserved cysteine through the conserved F or W. The D gene is left open where the match is weak. The size field is filled for only some rows; it gives once, few, many or a size class.

len: 13
abundance: few
d_gene: TRBD1
v_gene: TRBV2
j_gene: TRBJ2-7
CDR3aa: CASSGDRGYEQYF
CDR3nt: TGTGCCAGCAGTGGAGACAGGGGCTACGAGCAGTACTTC

len: 16
abundance: NA
d_gene: NA
v_gene: TRBV5-4
j_gene: TRBJ2-3
CDR3aa: CASSLQSAGSTDTQYF
CDR3nt: TGTGCCAGCAGCTTGCAGAGTGCGGGGAGCACAGATACGCAGTATTTT

len: 16
abundance: NA
d_gene: TRBD2
v_gene: TRBV13
j_gene: TRBJ2-2
CDR3aa: CASSPLGSGVPGELFF
CDR3nt: TGTGCCAGCAGCCCCCTCGGTAGCGGGGTCCCCGGGGAGCTGTTTTTT

len: 13
abundance: NA
d_gene: NA
v_gene: TRBV5-6
j_gene: TRBJ2-7
CDR3aa: CASSRVPGREQYF
CDR3nt: TGTGCCAGCAGCAGGGTACCAGGGAGGGAGCAGTACTTC

len: 16
abundance: NA
d_gene: NA
v_gene: TRBV5-1
j_gene: TRBJ1-6
CDR3aa: CASSLDVSSYNSPLHF
CDR3nt: TGCGCCAGCAGCTTGGATGTGAGCTCCTATAATTCACCCCTCCACTTT

len: 14
abundance: NA
d_gene: TRBD1
v_gene: TRBV2
j_gene: TRBJ1-2
CDR3aa: CASEALQGAGGYTF
CDR3nt: TGTGCCAGCGAGGCCCTCCAGGGGGCGGGAGGCTACACCTTC

len: 15
abundance: NA
d_gene: NA
v_gene: TRBV30
j_gene: TRBJ2-1
CDR3aa: CAWRPPCPVNNEQFF
CDR3nt: TGTGCCTGGAGGCCACCATGTCCGGTTAACAATGAGCAGTTCTTC

len: 16
abundance: NA
d_gene: NA
v_gene: TRBV5-6
j_gene: TRBJ1-2
CDR3aa: CASSSPFITRGYGYTF
CDR3nt: TGTGCCAGCAGTTCCCCCTTCATTACCAGGGGCTATGGCTACACCTTC

len: 13
abundance: NA
d_gene: TRBD2
v_gene: TRBV29-1
j_gene: TRBJ2-1
CDR3aa: CSAGGSSYNEQFF
CDR3nt: TGCAGCGCCGGGGGGAGCTCCTACAATGAGCAGTTCTTC

len: 14
abundance: NA
d_gene: TRBD1
v_gene: TRBV2
j_gene: TRBJ2-1
CDR3aa: CASRAGQGWNEQFF
CDR3nt: TGTGCCAGCAGAGCGGGACAGGGGTGGAATGAGCAGTTCTTC

len: 18
abundance: NA
d_gene: NA
v_gene: TRBV5-5
j_gene: TRBJ1-2
CDR3aa: CASSLSSRVFQANYGYTF
CDR3nt: TGTGCCAGCAGCTTGAGTAGCAGGGTTTTCCAGGCTAACTATGGCTACACCTTC

len: 12
abundance: NA
d_gene: NA
v_gene: TRBV2
j_gene: TRBJ2-7
CDR3aa: CASRADTYEQYF
CDR3nt: TGTGCCAGCAGGGCGGACACTTACGAGCAGTACTTC

len: 16
abundance: NA
d_gene: NA
v_gene: TRBV30
j_gene: TRBJ1-5
CDR3aa: CAWSVPLSGNHQPQHF
CDR3nt: TGTGCCTGGAGTGTACCCCTCTCAGGGAATCATCAGCCCCAGCATTTT

len: 13
abundance: NA
d_gene: NA
v_gene: TRBV10-3
j_gene: TRBJ1-5
CDR3aa: CAITPGVNQPQHF
CDR3nt: TGTGCCATCACCCCCGGGGTCAATCAGCCCCAGCATTTT

len: 15
abundance: few
d_gene: TRBD1
v_gene: TRBV25-1
j_gene: TRBJ2-4
CDR3aa: CASSDRTGEQNIQYF
CDR3nt: TGTGCCAGCAGTGATCGGACAGGCGAGCAAAACATTCAGTACTTC

len: 14
abundance: NA
d_gene: TRBD1
v_gene: TRBV5-6
j_gene: TRBJ2-5
CDR3aa: CASSPRDRGRAQYF
CDR3nt: TGTGCCAGCAGCCCGAGGGACAGGGGTAGGGCCCAGTACTTC

len: 14
abundance: NA
d_gene: NA
v_gene: TRBV6-1
j_gene: TRBJ2-3
CDR3aa: CASSDYQGPDTQYF
CDR3nt: TGTGCCAGCAGCGATTATCAGGGCCCAGATACGCAGTATTTT

len: 15
abundance: NA
d_gene: NA
v_gene: TRBV12-2
j_gene: TRBJ2-4
CDR3aa: CASRLDRGRENIQYF
CDR3nt: TGTGCAAGTCGCTTAGATCGGGGAAGGGAAAACATTCAGTACTTC

len: 16
abundance: NA
d_gene: NA
v_gene: TRBV5-1
j_gene: TRBJ2-1
CDR3aa: CASSFDPGAGGNEQFF
CDR3nt: TGCGCCAGCAGCTTCGACCCGGGGGCAGGGGGCAATGAGCAGTTCTTC

len: 15
abundance: NA
d_gene: NA
v_gene: TRBV27
j_gene: TRBJ2-1
CDR3aa: CASAFWGGDYNEQFF
CDR3nt: TGTGCCAGCGCCTTTTGGGGGGGCGACTACAATGAGCAGTTCTTC

len: 14
abundance: once
d_gene: TRBD1
v_gene: TRBV7-9
j_gene: TRBJ1-4
CDR3aa: CASSQEGGAEKLFF
CDR3nt: TGTGCCAGCAGCCAAGAAGGGGGCGCGGAAAAACTGTTTTTT

len: 17
abundance: NA
d_gene: TRBD2
v_gene: TRBV4-1
j_gene: TRBJ2-3
CDR3aa: CASSQEASGGVTDTQYF
CDR3nt: TGCGCCAGCAGCCAAGAAGCTTCCGGGGGGGTCACAGATACGCAGTATTTT

len: 11
abundance: few
d_gene: NA
v_gene: TRBV20-1
j_gene: TRBJ1-2
CDR3aa: CSARAGYGYTF
CDR3nt: TGCAGTGCTAGAGCAGGGTATGGCTACACCTTC